These 26 T cell receptor beta chains were all obtained from the same sample, sequenced in a study of immune heterogeneity within non-small cell lung tumors. For each sample, template was approximately 640 ng of bulk tumor genomic DNA. Surgeons took several biopsies per primary tumor, spaced far apart, during surgery. Enrolled individuals presented with untreated, newly diagnosed non-small cell lung cancer and received curative surgery. It was with 32 V and 13 J primers that multiplex PCR amplified TCR beta CDR3. In TCRdb, the multiplex PCR reads were re-called with MiXCR into one record per CDR3 protein. The sample includes around 20,000 distinct CDR3 sequences, about 30% seen only once; the top ten take around 4%. Sequencing used lung tumor tissue. Source of these receptors: a man in his forties with non-small cell lung cancer.

This clonotype qualifies as medium-sized. The chain employs TRBV10-3 and TRBJ1-2; D not resolved. CDR1 is ENHRY and CDR2 is SYGVKD in the germline V gene. The ends were cut back, 6 bases at V and 7 bases at J, with 15 bases in the middle. The CDR3 runs to 13 residues. The CDR3 here is CAIRGRTTAGYTF. The CDR3, as DNA: TGTGCCATCAGAGGACGCACTACCGCTGGCTACACCTTC.

This clonotype was counted ten times or more. This chain links TRBV7-2 with TRBJ1-4; maybe TRBD1 (6 bases). V lost 5 bases and J 8 bases, leaving 18 bases between the germline ends. Germline assignment: CDR1 SGHTA and CDR2 FQGNSA. CDR3 length: 15 residues. In DNA form, the CDR3 reads TGTGCCAGCAGCCGATTGGCCAGGGGTGGCGAAAAACTGTTTTTT. Translated, it gives CASSRLARGGEKLFF.

This clonotype was seen repeatedly, ten times or more. The chain has TRBV10-3 and TRBJ1-3, with D possibly being TRBD1 (5 bases). This CDR3 contains 13 residues. Trimming removed 6 bases from V and 1 base from J, with 7 bases in between. CDR1 is ENHRY and CDR2 is SYGVKD in the germline V gene. The CDR3 loop reads CAIRDTSGNTIYF. Here the CDR3 DNA reads TGTGCCATCAGGGACACTTCTGGAAACACCATATATTTT.

A single count supports this clonotype. A much larger clone differs by one base, so this may be a read error. The chain is built from TRBV20-1 and TRBJ2-3, with 11 bases identical to TRBD2. The CDR3 is 15 amino acids. CDR1 is DFQATT, CDR2 SNEGSKA, per germline (reference sequence). Trimming took 8 bases from V and 0 from J; bases not matched to a gene: 7. CDR3 coding DNA: TGCAGTTCTGCCCGGACTAGCGGGAGCACAGATACGCAGTATTTT. Its protein product is CSSARTSGSTDTQYF.

This clonotype was detected a few times. The chain has TRBV6-1 and TRBJ2-7; a weak D match, TRBD2 (7 bases). Germline V gives CDR1 MNHNS, CDR2 SASEGT. The CDR3 runs 13 residues. V lost 5 bases and J lost 7, with 15 bases in between. CDR3 protein: CASSRGEGREQYF. DNA of the CDR3: TGTGCCAGCAGTAGGGGGGAGGGGAGGGAGCAGTACTTC.

The rearrangement uses TRBV6-1 and TRBJ1-2; D is unresolved. CDR3 size: 15 residues. Germline CDR1 reads MNHNS; CDR2 reads SASEGT. The V end was cut by 0 bases, the J end by 7 bases, with 15 bases between. The CDR3 reads CASSEASTGNRGYTF. DNA for the CDR3: TGTGCCAGCAGTGAAGCTAGCACGGGTAATCGTGGCTACACCTTC.

The chain combines TRBV6-1 with TRBJ2-7; D tentatively reads TRBD1 or TRBD2 (5 bases each). CDR3 size: 16 residues. V gave up 7 bases and J gave up 0 bases, with 19 bases separating them. Germline CDR1 MNHNS, CDR2 SASEGT. The CDR3 nucleotides are TGTGCCAGCACTAGACGAGGGGTGGACTCCTCCTACGAGCAGTACTTC. This codes for CASTRRGVDSSYEQYF.

This clonotype was found a few times. CDR3 loop: CASSSSTGLEQYF. In DNA, the CDR3 is TGTGCCAGCAGCTCATCGACAGGGCTAGAGCAGTACTTC. The V call is TRBV7-2, the J call TRBJ2-7; TRBD1 matches 7 bases. V dropped 4 bases and J dropped 7; count of bases not matched to a gene: 7. The germline gives CDR1 SGHTA, CDR2 FQGNSA. The CDR3 is made up of 13 amino acids.

The V gene is TRBV11-3, the J gene TRBJ2-1, with D possibly TRBD2 on 5 matching bases. With 6 bases removed from V and 1 base from J, the gap between germline ends came to 10 bases. This CDR3 spans 14 amino acids. The V gene's germline CDR1 is SGHNT and CDR2 YENEEA. As DNA, the CDR3 is TGTGCCAGCAGTGCTAGCAATTCCTACAATGAGCAGTTCTTC. It specifies CASSASNSYNEQFF. The variable domain in full, with the rest retrieved from reference TRBV11-3 and TRBJ2-1, is EAGVVQSPRYKIIEKKQPVAFWCNPISGHNTLYWYLQNLGQGPELLIRYENEEAVDDSQLPKDRFSAERLKGVDSTLKIQPAELGDSAVYLCASSASNSYNEQFFGPGTRLTVL.

J is TRBJ2-2 and V is TRBV18; 8 positions match TRBD1. V lost 3 bases to trimming and J lost 4 bases; unmatched junction nucleotides: 7. The germline CDR1 and CDR2 sequences are KGHSH and LQKENI. The CDR3 spans 16 residues. CDR3 in amino acids: CASSPRQGSATGELFF. The CDR3 nucleotides are TGTGCCAGCTCACCCAGACAGGGGTCGGCCACCGGGGAGCTGTTTTTT.

This clonotype has just one count. This chain links TRBV19 with TRBJ2-6; a possible D gene is TRBD2 (6 bases). CDR3 length: 17 residues. Germline V gene lookup returns CDR1 LNHDA and CDR2 SQIVND (reference sequence). V was shortened by 3 bases and J by 2 bases, with 14 bases between the two germline ends. The CDR3 loop is CASSIHGSSPGANVLTF. Here the CDR3 DNA reads TGTGCCAGTAGTATTCACGGGAGTTCACCTGGGGCCAACGTCCTGACTTTC.

This chain connects TRBV7-2 to TRBJ2-7; 7 bases are shared with TRBD1. J was trimmed by 9 bases and V by 5 bases; bases with no gene match: 13. Germline V gives CDR1 SGHTA, CDR2 FQGNSA. CDR3 length: 14 amino acids. The CDR3 DNA reads as TGTGCCAGCAGCCCTAGACAGGGTTCAATGGGGCAGTACTTC. Protein sequence: CASSPRQGSMGQYF.

This clonotype was found a few times. The rearrangement links TRBV4-3 to TRBJ2-1, with 8 nucleotides matching TRBD2. After removal of 7 bases from V and 9 bases from J, the junction contained 17 bases not matched to a gene. Looked up from germline, CDR1 is LGHNA and CDR2 is YSLEER. The CDR3 is made up of 16 amino acids. This chain's CDR3 is CASNAAAGGVGGEQFF. CDR3 DNA sequence: TGCGCCAGCAACGCCGCGGCGGGAGGAGTGGGGGGTGAGCAGTTCTTC.

This chain connects TRBV5-5 to TRBJ1-1, with TRBD1 identical over 11 bases. CDR3 length: 13 amino acids. The germline V gene has CDR1 SGHKS and CDR2 YYEKEE (reference sequence). J was trimmed by 13 bases and V by 9 bases; bases with no gene match: 14. The CDR3 DNA sequence: TGTGCCACCAGTTCCGGGACAGGGGGTAGGGGTTTCTTT. Translated, it gives CATSSGTGGRGFF.

This clonotype was recorded a few times. The genes are TRBV20-1 and TRBJ1-5; TRBD1 matches 7 bases. Unmatched junction bases numbered 5, after V lost 3 bases and J lost 3 bases. Germline V gene lookup returns CDR1 DFQATT and CDR2 SNEGSKA (reference sequence). The CDR3 runs 14 residues. CDR3 protein: CSARRGGFNQPQHF. CDR3 nucleotides: TGCAGTGCTAGGCGAGGGGGCTTCAATCAGCCCCAGCATTTT.

The J gene is TRBJ2-7, the V gene TRBV5-6, with 8 positions matching TRBD1. The length of the CDR3 is 15 residues. Losses at the gene ends were 1 base for V and 4 bases for J; bases not matched to a gene: 7. CDR1 and CDR2 from the germline V gene are SGHDT and YYEEEE. The CDR3 is CASSLKFQGAYEQYF. CDR3 nucleotide sequence: TGTGCCAGCAGCTTGAAGTTCCAGGGGGCGTACGAGCAGTACTTC.

With regard to this clonotype: This CDR3 fails to terminate in the conserved phenylalanine or tryptophan, so it likely reflects a read error. The rearrangement uses TRBV30 and TRBJ1-2; D possibly corresponds to TRBD1 (6 bases). CDR1 is GTSNPN and CDR2 is SVGIG in the germline V gene (reference sequence). The CDR3 is made up of 15 amino acids. V lost 4 bases to trimming and J lost 4 bases, with 19 bases between them. The CDR3 spells CAWTKGGDGGYGYTL. The CDR3 bases are TGTGCCTGGACTAAGGGGGGAGATGGTGGCTATGGCTACACCCTC.

By sample share, this clonotype is medium-sized (0.01 to 0.1%). This chain uses TRBV10-2 with TRBJ2-7; 7 nucleotides match TRBD2. With V trimmed by 7 bases and J by 2 bases, 5 bases remained unmatched. Germline CDR1 WSHSY, CDR2 SAAADI. There are 13 residues in the CDR3. CDR3 protein: CASKASGTYEQYF. CDR3 in DNA: TGCGCCAGCAAAGCAAGCGGGACCTACGAGCAGTACTTC.

The genes are TRBV9 and TRBJ1-2; 7 bases are shared with TRBD1. The V gene's germline CDR1 is SGDLS and CDR2 YYNGEE. This CDR3 spans 13 amino acids. Trimming at V came to 5 bases and at J to 2 bases, leaving 3 bases not matched to a gene. The CDR3 sequence: CASRGTANYGYTF. As DNA, the CDR3 is TGTGCCAGCAGAGGGACAGCAAACTATGGCTACACCTTC.

A remark on this clonotype: This may come from a read error, since a much larger clone is one base off. Given the absence of the conserved phenylalanine or tryptophan at the CDR3 end, a read error is likely. The rearrangement links TRBV7-2 to TRBJ2-1, with D possibly TRBD1 on 5 matching bases. CDR1 is SGHTA, CDR2 FQGNSA, per germline. Trimming took 4 bases from V and 4 from J, leaving 26 bases between them. CDR3 length: 19 amino acids. The CDR3, as DNA: TGTGCCAGCAGCTCCAGGGCCCTCATCTCTGTGCGCCCTTACAATGAGCAGTTCTTG. This codes for CASSSRALISVRPYNEQFL.

This clonotype has more than one count but fewer than ten. This chain links TRBV10-3 with TRBJ2-1; 8 bases map to TRBD1. In germline, CDR1 is ENHRY, CDR2 SYGVKD. The CDR3 covers 15 residues. V trimming: 10 bases; J trimming: 2 bases; junction bases outside the gene matches: 10. The CDR3 DNA is TGTGCCACCTCGACAGGGGATGGTCCCTACAATGAGCAGTTCTTC. This translates into CATSTGDGPYNEQFF.

The table lists this clonotype with many counts. The genes are TRBV12-3 or TRBV12-4 and TRBJ2-1; 9 nucleotides agree with TRBD1. This CDR3 has 15 amino acids. Trimming removed 6 bases from V and 2 bases from J; junction bases left unmatched: 5. Here the CDR3 reads CASRSGTGTYNEQFF. The CDR3 nucleotides read TGTGCCAGCAGATCCGGGACAGGGACCTACAATGAGCAGTTCTTC.

This clonotype was found a few times. V gene TRBV30 combines with J gene TRBJ1-6, with D uncertain. The CDR3 totals 13 residues. Trimming removed 2 bases from V and 6 bases from J, with 8 bases in between. Germline CDR1 reads GTSNPN; CDR2 reads SVGIG (reference sequence). The CDR3 region is CAWSRRANSPLHF. CDR3 DNA sequence: TGTGCCTGGAGTAGACGGGCTAATTCACCCCTCCACTTT.

A note on this clonotype: The junction and the germline gene differ at one end; a read error may be behind it. The V and J genes are TRBV6-2 or TRBV6-3 and TRBJ2-1; D is ambiguous. The CDR3 extends over 12 amino acids. CDR1 MNHEY and CDR2 SVGEGT come from the germline V gene. CDR3 DNA: TGTGCCAGCACCAAAAATGGGAATGGGCAGTTCTTC. It encodes CASTKNGNGQFF.

This clonotype has just a few counts. V usage is TRBV20-1 and J usage is TRBJ1-1, with 9 bases fitting TRBD1. V lost 1 base to trimming and J lost 8 bases; unmatched junction nucleotides: 8. This CDR3 comprises 14 residues. Germline loops: CDR1 DFQATT, CDR2 SNEGSKA (reference sequence). The DNA for the CDR3 is TGCAGTGCTAGAGTTCCGGGACAGGGTCCGGAAGCTTTCTTT. This encodes CSARVPGQGPEAFF.

This clonotype is medium-sized by share. V is TRBV19 and J is TRBJ2-7; TRBD2 agrees at 11 bases. This CDR3 has 15 amino acids. The germline V gene encodes CDR1 LNHDA and CDR2 SQIVND (reference sequence). V lost 5 bases and J lost 3; bases outside the gene matches: 6. The CDR3 DNA reads TGTGCCAGTAGTCCCCCACTAGCGGGAGTCTACGAGCAGTACTTC. Translating gives CASSPPLAGVYEQYF.